The 9 T cell receptor beta chains below were found in one sample sequenced in a study of T and B cells in COVID-19 patients. Each TRB amplification used roughly 240-550 ng of genomic DNA from blood. TRB rearrangements were amplified by multiplex PCR with BIOMED2 TRB-A/B primers. MiXCR was run by TCRdb on the multiplex PCR reads, yielding one entry per CDR3 protein. The sample consists of around 25,000 distinct CDR3 sequences, 30% to 35% of them appearing once. The sequencing input was blood. These receptor sequences come from a human donor who had recovered from COVID-19.

CDR3 coding DNA: TGTGCCAGCAAACTAGCGGGGCTCTACGAGCAGTACTTC. Translation: CASKLAGLYEQYF. The rearrangement uses TRBV6-2 or TRBV6-3 and TRBJ2-7; 10 bases line up with TRBD2. The CDR3 has 13 residues. Germline CDR1 is MNHEY and CDR2 is SVGEGT. With 7 bases clipped from V and 3 bases from J, the junction kept 3 bases outside the gene matches.

The table lists this clonotype with a few counts. The chain combines TRBV5-4 with TRBJ2-1, with D hard to call. The germline gives CDR1 SGHNT, CDR2 YYREEE (reference sequence). Trimming took off 4 bases at V and 1 base at J, with 12 bases between the two ends. The CDR3 loop spans 15 amino acids. The CDR3 DNA follows: TGTGCCAGCAGCGCAACTCTGAATTCCTACAATGAGCAGTTCTTC. Translation: CASSATLNSYNEQFF.

In nucleotides, the CDR3 is TGTGCCAGCAGTCCTCTCGGGGGTAGCAATCAGCCCCAGCATTTT. It specifies CASSPLGGSNQPQHF. V and J are TRBV12-3 or TRBV12-4 and TRBJ1-5, with D possibly being TRBD1 (5 bases). CDR3 length: 15 residues. Trimming stripped 5 bases from V and 0 bases from J, with 11 bases between.

By share, this clonotype ranks as medium-sized. The CDR3: CASSIEGGMDEKLFF. The DNA of the CDR3 is TGTGCCAGTAGTATCGAGGGGGGGATGGATGAAAAACTGTTTTTT. The chain is built from TRBV19 and TRBJ1-4, with TRBD1 as a possible D gene (6 bases). The germline V gene has CDR1 LNHDA and CDR2 SQIVND (reference sequence). The CDR3 sequence is 15 residues long. The germline V and J ends were trimmed by 3 bases and 6 bases, with 14 bases remaining between them.

By proportion, this clonotype is medium-sized (0.01 to 0.1%). The V and J genes are TRBV27 and TRBJ2-7, with D perhaps matching TRBD1 or TRBD2 (6 bases each). V shed 6 bases and J shed 5 bases, with 14 bases lying between them. CDR3 length: 13 residues. Germline values: CDR1 MNHEY, CDR2 SMNVEV (reference sequence). CDR3 bases: TGTGCCAGCAGCCGGGGGCGGTCCCACGAGCAGTACTTC. Protein: CASSRGRSHEQYF.

This clonotype has more than one count but fewer than ten. This chain connects TRBV5-6 to TRBJ2-7; 7 bases agree with TRBD1. The CDR3 has 15 amino acids. Unmatched junction bases numbered 9, after V lost 4 bases and J lost 2 bases. In germline, CDR1 is SGHDT, CDR2 YYEEEE. The CDR3 here is CASSLWTGPTYEQYF. The CDR3 DNA is TGTGCCAGCAGCCTCTGGACAGGCCCTACCTACGAGCAGTACTTC.

The gene calls are TRBV5-6 and TRBJ2-7; D not resolved. V lost 0 bases and J 4 bases, leaving 14 bases between the germline ends. The germline CDR1 and CDR2 sequences are SGHDT and YYEEEE. The CDR3 extends over 15 amino acids. The CDR3 sequence is CASSLVSGSPYEQYF. CDR3 sequence (DNA): TGTGCCAGCAGCTTGGTGTCGGGTTCCCCTTACGAGCAGTACTTC.

This CDR3 is CASSPGKINRETQYF. The DNA for the CDR3 is TGTGCCAGCTCACCAGGAAAAATCAACAGGGAGACCCAGTACTTC. This chain joins TRBV18 and TRBJ2-5; the D gene is possibly TRBD1 (5 bases). The germline CDR1 and CDR2 sequences are KGHSH and LQKENI. The V end was cut by 2 bases, the J end by 5 bases, with 15 bases between. This CDR3 comprises 15 residues.

The gene calls are TRBV12-3 or TRBV12-4 and TRBJ2-5; D perhaps matches TRBD2 (6 bases). The CDR3 consists of 15 residues. Trimming shortened V by 3 bases and J by 4 bases, and 15 bases separated the two germline ends. The CDR3 region is CASSLEGLVGETQYF. CDR3 nucleotides: TGTGCCAGCAGTTTGGAGGGCTTAGTCGGAGAGACCCAGTACTTC.